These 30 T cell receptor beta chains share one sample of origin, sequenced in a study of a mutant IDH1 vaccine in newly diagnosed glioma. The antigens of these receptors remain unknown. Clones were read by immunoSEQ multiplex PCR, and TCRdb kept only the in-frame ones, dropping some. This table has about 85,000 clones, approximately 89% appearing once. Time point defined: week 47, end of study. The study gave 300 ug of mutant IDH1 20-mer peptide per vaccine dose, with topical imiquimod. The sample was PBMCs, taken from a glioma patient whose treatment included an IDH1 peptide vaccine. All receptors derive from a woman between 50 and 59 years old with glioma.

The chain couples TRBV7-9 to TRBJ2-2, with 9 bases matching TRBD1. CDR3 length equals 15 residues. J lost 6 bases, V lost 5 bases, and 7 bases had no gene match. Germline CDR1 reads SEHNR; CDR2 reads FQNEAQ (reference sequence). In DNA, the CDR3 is TGTGCCAGCAGCCTACCCGGGACAGGGTCCGGGGAGCTGTTTTTT. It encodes CASSLPGTGSGELFF.

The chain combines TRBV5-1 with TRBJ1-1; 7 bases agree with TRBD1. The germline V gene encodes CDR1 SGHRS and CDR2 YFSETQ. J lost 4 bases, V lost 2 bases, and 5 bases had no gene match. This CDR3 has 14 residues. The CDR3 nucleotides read TGCGCCAGCAGCTTCCCCGACAGGGCCACTGAAGCTTTCTTT. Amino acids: CASSFPDRATEAFF.

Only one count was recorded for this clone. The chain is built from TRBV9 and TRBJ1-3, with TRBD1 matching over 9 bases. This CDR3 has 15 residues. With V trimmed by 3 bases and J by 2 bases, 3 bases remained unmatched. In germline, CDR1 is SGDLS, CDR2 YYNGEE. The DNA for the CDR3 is TGTGCCAGCAGCGCCAACAGGGGGCCTGGAAACACCATATATTTT. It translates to CASSANRGPGNTIYF.

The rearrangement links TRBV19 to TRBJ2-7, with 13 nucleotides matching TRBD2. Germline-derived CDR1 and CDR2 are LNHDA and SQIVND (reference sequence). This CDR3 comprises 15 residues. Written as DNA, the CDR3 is TGTGCTAGTCTACTAGCGGGAGGGCTAAGTTACGAGCAGTACTTC. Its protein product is CASLLAGGLSYEQYF. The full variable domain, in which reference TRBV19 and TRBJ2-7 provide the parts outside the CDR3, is DGGITQSPKYLFRKEGQNVTLSCEQNLNHDAMYWYRQDPGQGLRLIYYSQIVNDFQKGDIAEGYSVSREKKESFPLTVTSAQKNPTAFYLCASLLAGGLSYEQYFGPGTRLTVT.

CDR3 region: CASSYGGNTEAFF. The CDR3 coding sequence is TGCGCCAGCAGCTACGGTGGGAACACTGAAGCTTTCTTT. The chain employs TRBV5-1 and TRBJ1-1; D gene ambiguous. With 3 bases removed from V and 1 base from J, the gap between germline ends came to 7 bases. Germline V lookup: CDR1 SGHRS, CDR2 YFSETQ. CDR3 size: 13 residues.

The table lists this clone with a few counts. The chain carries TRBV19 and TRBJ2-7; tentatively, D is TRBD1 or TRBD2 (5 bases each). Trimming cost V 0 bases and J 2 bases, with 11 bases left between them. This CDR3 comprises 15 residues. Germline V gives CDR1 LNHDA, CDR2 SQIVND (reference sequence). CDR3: CASSIDRGGPYEQYF. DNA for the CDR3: TGTGCCAGTAGTATAGATCGGGGCGGACCCTACGAGCAGTACTTC.

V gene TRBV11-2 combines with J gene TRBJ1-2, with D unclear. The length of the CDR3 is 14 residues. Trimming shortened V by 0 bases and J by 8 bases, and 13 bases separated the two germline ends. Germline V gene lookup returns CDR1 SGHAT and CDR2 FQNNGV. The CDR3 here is CASSLEGRARGYTF. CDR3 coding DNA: TGTGCCAGCAGCTTAGAAGGACGGGCCAGGGGCTACACCTTC. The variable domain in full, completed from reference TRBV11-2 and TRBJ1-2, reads EAGVAQSPRYKIIEKRQSVAFWCNPISGHATLYWYQQILGQGPKLLIQFQNNGVVDDSQLPKDRFSAERLKGVDSTLKIQPAKLEDSAVYLCASSLEGRARGYTFGSGTRLTVV.

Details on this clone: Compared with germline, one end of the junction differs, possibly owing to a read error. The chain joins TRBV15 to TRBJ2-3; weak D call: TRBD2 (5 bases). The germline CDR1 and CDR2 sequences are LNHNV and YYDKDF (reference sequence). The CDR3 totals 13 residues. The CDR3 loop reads CATSRDGGDAQYF. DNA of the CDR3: TGTGCCACCAGCAGAGATGGAGGAGATGCGCAGTATTTT.

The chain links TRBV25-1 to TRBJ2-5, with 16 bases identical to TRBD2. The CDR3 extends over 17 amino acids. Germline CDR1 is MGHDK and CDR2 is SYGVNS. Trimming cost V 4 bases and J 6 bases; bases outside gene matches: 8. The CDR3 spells CASSAPGLAGGGKTQYF. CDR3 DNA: TGTGCCAGCAGTGCACCGGGACTAGCGGGAGGGGGGAAGACCCAGTACTTC. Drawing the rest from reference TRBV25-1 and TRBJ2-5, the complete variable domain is EADIYQTPRYLVIGTGKKITLECSQTMGHDKMYWYQQDPGMELHLIHYSYGVNSTEKGDLSSESTVSRIRTEHFPLTLESARPSHTSQYLCASSAPGLAGGGKTQYFGPGTRLLVL.

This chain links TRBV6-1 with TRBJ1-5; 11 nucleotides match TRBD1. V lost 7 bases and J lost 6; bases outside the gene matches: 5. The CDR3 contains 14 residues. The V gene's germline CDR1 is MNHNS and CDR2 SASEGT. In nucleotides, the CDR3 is TGTGCCAGCATTCGGGACAGGGGGGCTCAGCCCCAGCATTTT. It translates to CASIRDRGAQPQHF.

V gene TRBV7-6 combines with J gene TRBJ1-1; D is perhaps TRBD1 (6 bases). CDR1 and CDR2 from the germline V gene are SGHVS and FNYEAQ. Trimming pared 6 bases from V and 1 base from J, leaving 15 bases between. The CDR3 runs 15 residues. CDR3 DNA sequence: TGTGCCAGCAGTTCTAGGGAGACAGGGAACACTGAAGCTTTCTTT. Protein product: CASSSRETGNTEAFF.

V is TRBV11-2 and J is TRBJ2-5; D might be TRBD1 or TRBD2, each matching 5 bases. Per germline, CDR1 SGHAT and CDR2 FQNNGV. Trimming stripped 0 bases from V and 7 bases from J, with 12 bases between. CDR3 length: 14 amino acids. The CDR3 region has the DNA TGTGCCAGCAGCTTAGAACCTACGAGGGGGACCCAGTACTTC. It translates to CASSLEPTRGTQYF.

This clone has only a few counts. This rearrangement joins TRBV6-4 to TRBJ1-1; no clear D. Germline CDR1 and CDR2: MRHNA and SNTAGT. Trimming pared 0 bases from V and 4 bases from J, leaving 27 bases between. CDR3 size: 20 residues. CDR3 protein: CASSDSTRGLRPPLGTEAFF. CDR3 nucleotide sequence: TGTGCCAGCAGTGACTCGACCCGAGGGTTACGGCCCCCATTGGGCACTGAAGCTTTCTTT.

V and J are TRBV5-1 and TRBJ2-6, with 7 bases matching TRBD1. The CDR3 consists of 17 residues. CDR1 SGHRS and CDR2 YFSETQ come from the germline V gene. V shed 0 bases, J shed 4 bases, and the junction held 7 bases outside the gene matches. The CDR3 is CASSLVPGGSGANVLTF. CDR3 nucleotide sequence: TGCGCCAGCAGCTTGGTTCCAGGGGGTTCAGGGGCCAACGTCCTGACTTTC.

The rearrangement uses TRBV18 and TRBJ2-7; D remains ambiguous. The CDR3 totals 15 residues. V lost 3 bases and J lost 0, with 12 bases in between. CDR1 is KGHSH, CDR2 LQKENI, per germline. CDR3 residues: CASSPADYSSYEQYF. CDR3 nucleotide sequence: TGTGCCAGCTCACCTGCAGATTATTCCTCCTACGAGCAGTACTTC.

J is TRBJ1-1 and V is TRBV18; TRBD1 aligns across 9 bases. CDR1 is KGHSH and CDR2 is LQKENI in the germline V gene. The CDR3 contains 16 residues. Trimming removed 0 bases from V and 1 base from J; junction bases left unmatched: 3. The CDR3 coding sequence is TGTGCCAGCTCACCACCGGTGGGACAGGGGAACACTGAAGCTTTCTTT. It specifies CASSPPVGQGNTEAFF.

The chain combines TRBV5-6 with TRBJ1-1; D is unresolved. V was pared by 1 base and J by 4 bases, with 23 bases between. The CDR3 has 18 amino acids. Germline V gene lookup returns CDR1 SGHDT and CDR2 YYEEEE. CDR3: CASSLNPRQAEGSTEAFF. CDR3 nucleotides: TGTGCCAGCAGCTTGAATCCCCGGCAGGCGGAAGGTAGCACTGAAGCTTTCTTT.

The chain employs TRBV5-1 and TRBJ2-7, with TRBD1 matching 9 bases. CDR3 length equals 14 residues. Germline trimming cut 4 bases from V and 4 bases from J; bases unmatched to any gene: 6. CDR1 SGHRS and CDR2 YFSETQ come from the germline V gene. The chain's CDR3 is CASSLGQGPYEQYF. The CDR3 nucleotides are TGCGCCAGCAGCCTGGGACAGGGTCCATACGAGCAGTACTTC.

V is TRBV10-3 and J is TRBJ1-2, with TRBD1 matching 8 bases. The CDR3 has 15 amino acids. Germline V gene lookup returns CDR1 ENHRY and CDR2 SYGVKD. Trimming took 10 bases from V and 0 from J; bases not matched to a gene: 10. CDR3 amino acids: CASSIGTGANYGYTF. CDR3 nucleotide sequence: TGTGCCAGCAGCATAGGGACAGGAGCTAACTATGGCTACACCTTC.

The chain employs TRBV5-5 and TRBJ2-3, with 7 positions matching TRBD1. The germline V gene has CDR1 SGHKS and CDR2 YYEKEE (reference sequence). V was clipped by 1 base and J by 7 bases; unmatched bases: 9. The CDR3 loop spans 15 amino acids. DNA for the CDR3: TGTGCCAGCAGCTTGTGGGACAGCGGAGACAATACGCAGTATTTT. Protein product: CASSLWDSGDNTQYF.

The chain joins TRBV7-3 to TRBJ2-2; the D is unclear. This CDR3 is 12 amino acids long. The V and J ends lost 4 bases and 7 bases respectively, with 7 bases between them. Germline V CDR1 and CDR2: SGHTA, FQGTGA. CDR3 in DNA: TGTGCCAGCAGCTCCTACGACGGGGAGCTGTTTTTT. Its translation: CASSSYDGELFF. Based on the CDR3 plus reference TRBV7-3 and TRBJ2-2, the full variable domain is GAGVSQTPSNKVTEKGKYVELRCDPISGHTALYWYRQSLGQGPEFLIYFQGTGAADDSGLPNDRFFAVRPEGSVSTLKIQRTERGDSAVYLCASSSYDGELFFGEGSRLTVL.

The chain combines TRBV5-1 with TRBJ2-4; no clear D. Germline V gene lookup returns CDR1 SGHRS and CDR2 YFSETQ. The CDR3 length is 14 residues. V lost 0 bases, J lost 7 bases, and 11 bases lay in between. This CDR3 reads CASSLGQTRNIQYF. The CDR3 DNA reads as TGCGCCAGCAGCTTGGGGCAAACAAGGAACATTCAGTACTTC.

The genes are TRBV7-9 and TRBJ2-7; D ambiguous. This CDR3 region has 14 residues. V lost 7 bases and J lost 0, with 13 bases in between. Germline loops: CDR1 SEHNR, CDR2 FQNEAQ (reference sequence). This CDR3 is CASTETAPSYEQYF. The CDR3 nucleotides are TGTGCCAGCACCGAAACAGCTCCCTCCTACGAGCAGTACTTC. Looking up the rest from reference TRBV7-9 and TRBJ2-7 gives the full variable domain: DTGVSQNPRHKITKRGQNVTFRCDPISEHNRLYWYRQTLGQGPEFLTYFQNEAQLEKSRLLSDRFSAERPKGSFSTLEIQRTEQGDSAMYLCASTETAPSYEQYFGPGTRLTVT.

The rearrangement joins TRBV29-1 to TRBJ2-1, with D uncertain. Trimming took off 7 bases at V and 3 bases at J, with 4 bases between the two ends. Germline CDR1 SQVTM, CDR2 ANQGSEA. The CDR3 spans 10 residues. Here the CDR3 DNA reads TGCAGCGGGAACTACAATGAGCAGTTCTTC. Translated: CSGNYNEQFF.

This chain's CDR3 is CASRPTSVGYEQYF. The CDR3 bases are TGTGCCAGCCGACCGACTAGCGTAGGCTACGAGCAGTACTTC. The chain combines TRBV27 with TRBJ2-7; 8 nucleotides line up with TRBD2. The V and J ends lost 8 bases and 3 bases, in that order; junction bases with no gene match: 9. CDR1 MNHEY and CDR2 SMNVEV come from the germline V gene (reference sequence). The CDR3 loop spans 14 amino acids.

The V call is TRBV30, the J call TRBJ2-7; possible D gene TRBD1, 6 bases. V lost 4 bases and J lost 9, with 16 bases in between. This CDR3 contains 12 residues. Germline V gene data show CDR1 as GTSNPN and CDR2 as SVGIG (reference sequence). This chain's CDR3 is CAWTIGDTGQYF. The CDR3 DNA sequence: TGTGCCTGGACCATAGGGGACACCGGGCAGTACTTC.

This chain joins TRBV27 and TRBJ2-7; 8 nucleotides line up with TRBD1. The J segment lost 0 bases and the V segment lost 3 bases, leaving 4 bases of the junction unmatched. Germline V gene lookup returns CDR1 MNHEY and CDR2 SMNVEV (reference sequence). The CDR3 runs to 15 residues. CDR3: CASSLRQGSSYEQYF. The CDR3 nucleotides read TGTGCCAGCAGTTTGAGACAGGGGAGCTCCTACGAGCAGTACTTC.

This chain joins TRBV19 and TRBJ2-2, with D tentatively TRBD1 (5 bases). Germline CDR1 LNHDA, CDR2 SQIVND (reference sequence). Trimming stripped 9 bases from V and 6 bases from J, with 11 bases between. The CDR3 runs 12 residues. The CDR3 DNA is TGTGCCAGCCTTCAGGGCTCCGGGGAGCTGTTTTTT. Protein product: CASLQGSGELFF.

CDR3 sequence (DNA): TGTGCCAGCAGCTTCTACGGGACTTCTCCAGATACGCAGTATTTT. Protein product: CASSFYGTSPDTQYF. V usage is TRBV7-6 and J usage is TRBJ2-3; TRBD2 is a possible D gene (6 bases). Trimming took off 3 bases at V and 4 bases at J, with 14 bases between the two ends. The CDR3 spans 15 residues. Germline assignment: CDR1 SGHVS and CDR2 FNYEAQ.

The CDR3 loop reads CASSLALQGTNEKLFF. CDR3 nucleotide sequence: TGTGCCAGCAGTTTAGCACTCCAGGGAACTAATGAAAAACTGTTTTTT. The chain recombines TRBV27 with TRBJ1-4; tentative D call: TRBD1 (5 bases). Looked up from germline, CDR1 is MNHEY and CDR2 is SMNVEV (reference sequence). The CDR3 has 16 amino acids. Trimming shortened V by 2 bases and J by 1 base, and 11 bases separated the two germline ends.